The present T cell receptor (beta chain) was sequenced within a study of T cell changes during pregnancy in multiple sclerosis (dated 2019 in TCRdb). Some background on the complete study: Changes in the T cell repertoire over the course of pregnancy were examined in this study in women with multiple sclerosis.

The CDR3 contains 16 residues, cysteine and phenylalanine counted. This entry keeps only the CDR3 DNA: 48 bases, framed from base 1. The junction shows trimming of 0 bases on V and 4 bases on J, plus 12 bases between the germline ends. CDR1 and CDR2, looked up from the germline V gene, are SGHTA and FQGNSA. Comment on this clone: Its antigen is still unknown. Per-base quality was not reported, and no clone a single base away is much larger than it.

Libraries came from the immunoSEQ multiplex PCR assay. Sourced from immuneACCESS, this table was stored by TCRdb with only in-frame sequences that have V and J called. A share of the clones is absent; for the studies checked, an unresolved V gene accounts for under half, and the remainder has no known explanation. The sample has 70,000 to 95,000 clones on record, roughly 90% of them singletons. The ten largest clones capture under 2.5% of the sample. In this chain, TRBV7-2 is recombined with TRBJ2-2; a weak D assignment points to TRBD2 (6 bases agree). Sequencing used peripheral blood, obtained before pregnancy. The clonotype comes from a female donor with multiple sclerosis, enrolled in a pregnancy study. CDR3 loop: CASSLASGGSTGELFF. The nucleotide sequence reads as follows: TGTGCCAGCAGCTTAGCTAGTGGGGGGAGCACCGGGGAGCTGTTTTTT.